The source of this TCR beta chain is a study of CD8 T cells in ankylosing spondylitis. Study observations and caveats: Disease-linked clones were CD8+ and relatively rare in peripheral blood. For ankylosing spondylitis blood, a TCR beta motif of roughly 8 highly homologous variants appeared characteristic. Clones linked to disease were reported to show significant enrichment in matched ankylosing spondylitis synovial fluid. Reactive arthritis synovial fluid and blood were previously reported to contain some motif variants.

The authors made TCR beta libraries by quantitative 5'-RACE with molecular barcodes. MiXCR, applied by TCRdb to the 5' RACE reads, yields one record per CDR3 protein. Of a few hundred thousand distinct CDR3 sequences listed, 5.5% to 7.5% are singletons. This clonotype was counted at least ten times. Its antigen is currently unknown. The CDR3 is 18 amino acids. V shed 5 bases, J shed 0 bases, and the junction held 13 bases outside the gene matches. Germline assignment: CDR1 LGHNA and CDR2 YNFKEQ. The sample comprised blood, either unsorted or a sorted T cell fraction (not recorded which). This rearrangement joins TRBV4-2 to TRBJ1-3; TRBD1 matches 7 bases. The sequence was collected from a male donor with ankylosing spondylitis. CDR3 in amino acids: CASSAHRGLGDSGNTIYF. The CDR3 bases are TGTGCCAGCAGCGCCCACAGGGGACTGGGGGACTCTGGAAACACCATATATTTT.